This paragraph reports one TCR beta chain. The data were produced by immunoSEQ multiplex PCR, yet TCRdb's version contains in-frame clones alone and is incomplete. The sample yields over a million clones, about 75% seen once. The data were obtained in a study of shared clonotypes between healthy human individuals. CDR1 is GTSNPN, CDR2 SVGIG, per germline (reference sequence). Trimming took 8 bases from V and 4 from J; bases not matched to a gene: 9. There are 13 residues in the CDR3. The clonotype comes from a man younger than 35 in good health. Sequenced: memory CD4+ T cells sorted from blood. Described subset: CD45RA-negative fraction. The chain couples TRBV30 to TRBJ1-1, with 8 bases matching TRBD1. This CDR3 reads CASSRTGSTEAFF. The CDR3 DNA follows: TGTGCCAGCTCGAGGACAGGGTCCACTGAAGCTTTCTTT.